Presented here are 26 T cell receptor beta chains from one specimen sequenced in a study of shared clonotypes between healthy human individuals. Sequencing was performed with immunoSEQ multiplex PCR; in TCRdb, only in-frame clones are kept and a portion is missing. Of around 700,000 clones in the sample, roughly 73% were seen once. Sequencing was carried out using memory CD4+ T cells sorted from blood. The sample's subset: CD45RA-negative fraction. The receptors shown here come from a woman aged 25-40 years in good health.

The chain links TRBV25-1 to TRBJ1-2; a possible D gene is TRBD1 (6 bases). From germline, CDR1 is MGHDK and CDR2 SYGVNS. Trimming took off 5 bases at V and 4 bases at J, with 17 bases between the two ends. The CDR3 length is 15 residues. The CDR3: CASSYGGPPTYGYTF. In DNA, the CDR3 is TGTGCCAGCAGTTACGGGGGGCCACCGACCTATGGCTACACCTTC.

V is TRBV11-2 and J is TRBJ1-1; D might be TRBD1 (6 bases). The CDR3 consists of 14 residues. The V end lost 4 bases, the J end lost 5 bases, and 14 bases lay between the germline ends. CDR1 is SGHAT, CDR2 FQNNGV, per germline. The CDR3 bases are TGTGCCAGCAGCTCTCCCCGAGGGGGGACTGAAGCTTTCTTT. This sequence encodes CASSSPRGGTEAFF.

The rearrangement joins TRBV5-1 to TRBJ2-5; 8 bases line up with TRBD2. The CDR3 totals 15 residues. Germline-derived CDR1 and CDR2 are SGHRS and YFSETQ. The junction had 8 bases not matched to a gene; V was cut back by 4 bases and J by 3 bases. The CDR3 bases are TGCGCCAGCAGCCCAGGGACTAGAGAGAAAGAGACCCAGTACTTC. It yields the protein CASSPGTREKETQYF.

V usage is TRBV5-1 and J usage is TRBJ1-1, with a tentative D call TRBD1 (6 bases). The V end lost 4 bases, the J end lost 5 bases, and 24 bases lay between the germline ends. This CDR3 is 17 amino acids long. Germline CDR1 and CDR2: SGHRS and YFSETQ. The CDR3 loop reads CASSLPAGDSFGTEAFF. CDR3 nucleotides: TGCGCCAGCAGCCTCCCTGCAGGGGATTCCTTCGGGACTGAAGCTTTCTTT.

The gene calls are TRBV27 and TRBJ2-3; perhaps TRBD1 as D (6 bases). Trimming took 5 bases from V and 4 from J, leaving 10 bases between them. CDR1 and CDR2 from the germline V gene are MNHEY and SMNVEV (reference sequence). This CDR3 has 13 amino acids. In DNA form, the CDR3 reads TGTGCCAGCAGTCGCCAGGGGTCAGATACGCAGTATTTT. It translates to CASSRQGSDTQYF.

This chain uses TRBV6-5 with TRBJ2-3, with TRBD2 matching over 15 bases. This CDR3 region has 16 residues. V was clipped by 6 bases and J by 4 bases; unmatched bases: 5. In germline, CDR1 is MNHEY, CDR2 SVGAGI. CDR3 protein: CASRYRTSGGADTQYF. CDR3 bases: TGTGCCAGCAGATACCGGACTAGCGGGGGGGCAGATACGCAGTATTTT.

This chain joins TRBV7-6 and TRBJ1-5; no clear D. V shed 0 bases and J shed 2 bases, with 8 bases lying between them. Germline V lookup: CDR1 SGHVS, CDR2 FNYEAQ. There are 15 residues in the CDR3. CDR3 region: CASSLAGGGNQPQHF. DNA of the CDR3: TGTGCCAGCAGCTTAGCGGGTGGGGGCAATCAGCCCCAGCATTTT.

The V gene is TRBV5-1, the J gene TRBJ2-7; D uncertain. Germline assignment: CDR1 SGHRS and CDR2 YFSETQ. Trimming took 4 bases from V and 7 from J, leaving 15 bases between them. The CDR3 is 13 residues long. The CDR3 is CASSPYPGWEQYF. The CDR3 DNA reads TGCGCCAGCAGCCCATACCCCGGTTGGGAGCAGTACTTC.

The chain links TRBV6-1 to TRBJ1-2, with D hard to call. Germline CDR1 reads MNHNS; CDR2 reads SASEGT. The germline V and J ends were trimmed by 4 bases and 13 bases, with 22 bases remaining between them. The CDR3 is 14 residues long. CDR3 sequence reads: CASSAATRAARRTF. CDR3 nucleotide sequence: TGTGCCAGCAGTGCAGCTACTAGGGCGGCCCGTCGCACCTTC.

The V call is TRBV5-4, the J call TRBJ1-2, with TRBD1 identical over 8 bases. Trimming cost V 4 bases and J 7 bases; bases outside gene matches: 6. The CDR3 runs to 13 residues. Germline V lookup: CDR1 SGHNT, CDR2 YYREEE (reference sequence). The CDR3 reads CASSIGQGSGYTF. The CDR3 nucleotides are TGTGCCAGCAGCATAGGACAGGGTAGTGGCTACACCTTC.

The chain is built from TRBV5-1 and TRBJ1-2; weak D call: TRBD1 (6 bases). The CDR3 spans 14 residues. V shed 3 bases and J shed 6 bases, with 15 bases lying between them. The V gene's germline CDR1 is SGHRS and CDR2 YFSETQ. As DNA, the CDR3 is TGCGCCAGCAGCTCGGGACAATCCAAGGATGGCTACACCTTC. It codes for CASSSGQSKDGYTF.

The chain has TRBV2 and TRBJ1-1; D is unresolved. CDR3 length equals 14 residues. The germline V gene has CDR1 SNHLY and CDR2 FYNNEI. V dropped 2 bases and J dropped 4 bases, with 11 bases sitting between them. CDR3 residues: CASSEIFGVTEAFF. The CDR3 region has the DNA TGTGCCAGCAGTGAAATTTTCGGGGTCACTGAAGCTTTCTTT.

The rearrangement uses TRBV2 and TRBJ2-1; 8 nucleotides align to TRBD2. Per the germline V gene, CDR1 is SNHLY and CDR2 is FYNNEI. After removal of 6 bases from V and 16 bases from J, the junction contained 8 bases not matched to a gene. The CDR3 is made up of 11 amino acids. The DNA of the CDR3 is TGTGCCAGCAGCGGACTAGCTTATTACTTCTTC. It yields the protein CASSGLAYYFF.

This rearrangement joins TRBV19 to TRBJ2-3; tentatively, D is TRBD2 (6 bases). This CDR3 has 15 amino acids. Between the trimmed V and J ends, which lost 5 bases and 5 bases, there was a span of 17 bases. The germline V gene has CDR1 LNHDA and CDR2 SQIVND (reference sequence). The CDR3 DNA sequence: TGTGCCAGTAGTTGGGCGGGCGGGGTAGGAGATACGCAGTATTTT. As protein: CASSWAGGVGDTQYF.

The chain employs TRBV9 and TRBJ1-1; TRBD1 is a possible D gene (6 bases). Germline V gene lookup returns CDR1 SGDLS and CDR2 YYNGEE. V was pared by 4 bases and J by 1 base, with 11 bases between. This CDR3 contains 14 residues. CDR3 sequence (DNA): TGTGCCAGCAGCATACGGGACACGAACACTGAAGCTTTCTTT. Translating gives CASSIRDTNTEAFF. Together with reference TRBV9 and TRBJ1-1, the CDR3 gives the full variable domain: DSGVTQTPKHLITATGQRVTLRCSPRSGDLSVYWYQQSLDQGLQFLIQYYNGEERAKGNILERFSAQQFPDLHSELNLSSLELGDSALYFCASSIRDTNTEAFFGQGTRLTVV.

This chain's CDR3 is CASSLSGGKHYEQYF. Here the CDR3 DNA reads TGTGCCAGCAGCTTGTCCGGGGGAAAACACTACGAGCAGTACTTC. The chain joins TRBV5-4 to TRBJ2-7, with D possibly being TRBD2 (6 bases). Between the trimmed V and J ends, which lost 1 base and 3 bases, there was a span of 14 bases. Looked up from germline, CDR1 is SGHNT and CDR2 is YYREEE (reference sequence). The CDR3 sequence is 15 residues long.

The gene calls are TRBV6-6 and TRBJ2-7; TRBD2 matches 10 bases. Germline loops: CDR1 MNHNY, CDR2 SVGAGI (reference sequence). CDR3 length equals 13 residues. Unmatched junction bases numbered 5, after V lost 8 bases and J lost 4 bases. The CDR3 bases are TGTGCCAGCCTAGAGCGGGAGGGATACGAGCAGTACTTC. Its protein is CASLEREGYEQYF.

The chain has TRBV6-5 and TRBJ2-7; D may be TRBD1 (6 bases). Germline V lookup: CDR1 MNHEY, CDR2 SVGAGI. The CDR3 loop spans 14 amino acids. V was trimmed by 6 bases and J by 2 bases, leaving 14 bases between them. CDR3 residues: CASSPNRVTYEQYF. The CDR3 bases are TGTGCCAGCAGCCCAAACAGGGTAACCTACGAGCAGTACTTC.

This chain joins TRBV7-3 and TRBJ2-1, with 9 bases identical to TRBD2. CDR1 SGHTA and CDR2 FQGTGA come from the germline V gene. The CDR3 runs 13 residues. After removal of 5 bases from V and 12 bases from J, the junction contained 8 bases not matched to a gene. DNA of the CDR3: TGTGCCAGCAGCCCCACCCTAGCGGGACGGCAGTTCTTC. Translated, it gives CASSPTLAGRQFF. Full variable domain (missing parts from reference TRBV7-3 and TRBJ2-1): GAGVSQTPSNKVTEKGKYVELRCDPISGHTALYWYRQSLGQGPEFLIYFQGTGAADDSGLPNDRFFAVRPEGSVSTLKIQRTERGDSAVYLCASSPTLAGRQFFGPGTRLTVL.

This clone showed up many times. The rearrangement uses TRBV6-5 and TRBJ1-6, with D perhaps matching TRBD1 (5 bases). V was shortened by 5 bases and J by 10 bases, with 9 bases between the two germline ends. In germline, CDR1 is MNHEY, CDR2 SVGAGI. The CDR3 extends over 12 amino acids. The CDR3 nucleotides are TGTGCCAGCAGTCCCCCAGGGTCACCCCTCCACTTT. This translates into CASSPPGSPLHF.

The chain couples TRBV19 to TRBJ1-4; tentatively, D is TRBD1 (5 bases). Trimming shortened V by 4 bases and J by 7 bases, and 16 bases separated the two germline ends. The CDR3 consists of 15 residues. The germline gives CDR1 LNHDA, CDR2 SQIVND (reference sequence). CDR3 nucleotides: TGTGCCAGTAGTAGGGGGGACCGCGACCCTGAAAAACTGTTTTTT. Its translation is CASSRGDRDPEKLFF. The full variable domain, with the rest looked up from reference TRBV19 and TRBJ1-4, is DGGITQSPKYLFRKEGQNVTLSCEQNLNHDAMYWYRQDPGQGLRLIYYSQIVNDFQKGDIAEGYSVSREKKESFPLTVTSAQKNPTAFYLCASSRGDRDPEKLFFGSGTQLSVL.

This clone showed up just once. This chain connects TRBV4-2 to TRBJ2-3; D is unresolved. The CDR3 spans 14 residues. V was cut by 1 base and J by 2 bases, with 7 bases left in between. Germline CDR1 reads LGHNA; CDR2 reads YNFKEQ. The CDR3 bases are TGTGCCAGCAGCCAAGGCGAGGCCACAGATACGCAGTATTTT. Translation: CASSQGEATDTQYF.

DNA of the CDR3: TGCGCCAGCAGCTTGTCATTGCGGATCAACTCCTACAATGAGCAGTTCTTC. Protein: CASSLSLRINSYNEQFF. V gene TRBV5-1 combines with J gene TRBJ2-1; no reliable D call. Between the trimmed V and J ends, which lost 1 base and 0 bases, there was a span of 14 bases. The CDR3 length is 17 residues. Germline V gene lookup returns CDR1 SGHRS and CDR2 YFSETQ. The full variable domain, completed using reference TRBV5-1 and TRBJ2-1, is KAGVTQTPRYLIKTRGQQVTLSCSPISGHRSVSWYQQTPGQGLQFLFEYFSETQRNKGNFPGRFSGRQFSNSRSEMNVSTLELGDSALYLCASSLSLRINSYNEQFFGPGTRLTVL.

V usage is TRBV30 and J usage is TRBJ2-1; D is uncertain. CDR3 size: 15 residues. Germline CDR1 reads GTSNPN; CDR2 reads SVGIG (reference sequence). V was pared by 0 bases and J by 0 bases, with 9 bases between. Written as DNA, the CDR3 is TGTGCCTGGAGTGTAAACGTTGGCTCCTACAATGAGCAGTTCTTC. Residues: CAWSVNVGSYNEQFF. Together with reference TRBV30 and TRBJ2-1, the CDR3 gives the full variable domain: SQTIHQWPATLVQPVGSPLSLECTVEGTSNPNLYWYRQAAGRGLQLLFYSVGIGQISSEVPQNLSASRPQDRQFILSSKKLLLSDSGFYLCAWSVNVGSYNEQFFGPGTRLTVL.

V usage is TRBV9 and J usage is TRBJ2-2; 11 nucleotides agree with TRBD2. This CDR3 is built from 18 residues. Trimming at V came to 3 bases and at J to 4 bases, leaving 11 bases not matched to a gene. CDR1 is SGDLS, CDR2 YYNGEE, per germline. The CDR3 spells CASSGLVGGLAATGELFF. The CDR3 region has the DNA TGTGCCAGCAGCGGACTGGTAGGGGGACTAGCGGCCACCGGGGAGCTGTTTTTT.

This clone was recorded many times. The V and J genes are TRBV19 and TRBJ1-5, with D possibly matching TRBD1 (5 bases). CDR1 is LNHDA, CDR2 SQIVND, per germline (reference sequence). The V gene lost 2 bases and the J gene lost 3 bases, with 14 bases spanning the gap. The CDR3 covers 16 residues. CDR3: CASSISRDQVNQPQHF. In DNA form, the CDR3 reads TGTGCCAGTAGTATATCCCGGGACCAGGTCAATCAGCCCCAGCATTTT. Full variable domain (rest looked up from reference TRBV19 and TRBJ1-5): DGGITQSPKYLFRKEGQNVTLSCEQNLNHDAMYWYRQDPGQGLRLIYYSQIVNDFQKGDIAEGYSVSREKKESFPLTVTSAQKNPTAFYLCASSISRDQVNQPQHFGDGTRLSIL.